The 14 T cell receptor beta chains below were found in one sample sequenced in a study of blood T cells in healthy people across ages. A J-beta primer mix and a sample-barcoded 5' primer were used in a second PCR of roughly 6 to 12 cycles. Via MiXCR, TCRdb re-called the 5' RACE reads, giving one row per CDR3 protein. The data contain about 1.4 million distinct CDR3 sequences, approximately 59% of them singletons. The sample taken for sequencing was blood. The receptors come from a man younger than 35 in good health.

Only a few counts were recorded for this clonotype. V usage is TRBV4-1 and J usage is TRBJ2-7; D remains unclear. CDR3 length equals 18 residues. V lost 4 bases and J lost 3, with 25 bases in between. Germline V gene lookup returns CDR1 MGHRA and CDR2 YSYEKL. The CDR3 bases are TGCGCCAGCAGCCCTGAAGCCCTAAGTCATTTAGTCATCTACGAGCAGTACTTC. It yields the protein CASSPEALSHLVIYEQYF.

The V and J genes are TRBV2 and TRBJ1-5; a possible D gene is TRBD1 (6 bases). V was cut by 9 bases and J by 6 bases, with 15 bases left in between. Germline assignment: CDR1 SNHLY and CDR2 FYNNEI. The CDR3 has 13 amino acids. CDR3 nucleotide sequence: TGTGCCAGTCACAGGGAAGAGGGTCAGCCCCAGCATTTT. Its protein is CASHREEGQPQHF.

V gene TRBV4-2 combines with J gene TRBJ2-3; tentatively, D is TRBD2 (7 bases). The CDR3 is 15 residues long. The V end was cut by 1 base, the J end by 6 bases, with 14 bases between. CDR1 is LGHNA and CDR2 is YNFKEQ in the germline V gene. The chain's CDR3 is CASSQVRGASDTQYF. The DNA of the CDR3 is TGTGCCAGCAGCCAAGTACGGGGGGCCTCTGATACGCAGTATTTT.

This clonotype was counted between two and nine times. The chain recombines TRBV10-3 with TRBJ2-4, with D perhaps TRBD1 (6 bases). This CDR3 is built from 15 residues. Per the germline V gene, CDR1 is ENHRY and CDR2 is SYGVKD. Trimming stripped 8 bases from V and 0 bases from J, with 14 bases between. The CDR3 nucleotides are TGTGCCATCTCCGGGGACACCTTAGCCAAAAACATTCAGTACTTC. Amino acid sequence: CAISGDTLAKNIQYF.

V is TRBV7-2 and J is TRBJ2-3; 7 positions agree with TRBD1. The CDR3 is made up of 16 amino acids. Trimming took 1 base from V and 3 from J; bases not matched to a gene: 7. CDR1 and CDR2 (germline): SGHTA, FQGNSA. DNA for the CDR3: TGTGCCAGCAGCTTAGTAGGGGGCCATATAACAGATACGCAGTATTTT. This codes for CASSLVGGHITDTQYF.

CDR3 sequence reads: CSVVSMGAEFVEQYF. CDR3 DNA sequence: TGCAGCGTTGTTAGTATGGGGGCTGAGTTCGTCGAGCAGTACTTC. This rearrangement joins TRBV29-1 to TRBJ2-5, with D possibly matching TRBD1 (6 bases). The DNA end is a closer match to TRBJ2-7, so the J assignment may be wrong. This CDR3 comprises 15 residues. Germline V gene lookup returns CDR1 SQVTM and CDR2 ANQGSEA.

The rearrangement joins TRBV21-1 to TRBJ2-1; TRBD1 reflects the table's D call only, with no check against the DNA. TRBV21-1 is assigned pseudogene status. This CDR3 spans 14 amino acids. In DNA form, the CDR3 reads TGTGCCAGCAGCAGGCCAGGGAGCAGCAATGAGCAGTTCTTC. It codes for CASSRPGSSNEQFF.

The genes are TRBV7-2 and TRBJ2-5; 12 bases are shared with TRBD2. The ends lost 1 base at V and 5 bases at J; junction bases unmatched: 8. The CDR3 totals 17 residues. Germline assignment: CDR1 SGHTA and CDR2 FQGNSA. The CDR3: CASSLVSSGGEGETQYF. For the CDR3, the DNA is TGTGCCAGCAGCTTAGTTTCTAGCGGGGGGGAGGGGGAGACCCAGTACTTC.

V usage is TRBV6-6 and J usage is TRBJ1-2, with D maybe TRBD1 (6 bases). The CDR3 runs 14 residues. The V gene lost 6 bases and the J gene lost 4 bases, with 15 bases spanning the gap. Germline V lookup: CDR1 MNHNY, CDR2 SVGAGI (reference sequence). CDR3 sequence: CASRKGGELYGYTF. CDR3 DNA: TGTGCCAGCAGGAAGGGGGGGGAACTCTATGGCTACACCTTC.

The rearrangement links TRBV20-1 to TRBJ2-4; 7 bases map to TRBD1. Looked up from germline, CDR1 is DFQATT and CDR2 is SNEGSKA (reference sequence). There are 12 residues in the CDR3. V lost 6 bases and J lost 8; bases outside the gene matches: 7. CDR3 bases: TGCAGTGCAGTAGACAGGGCAGACATTCAGTACTTC. Protein: CSAVDRADIQYF.

The chain carries TRBV28 and TRBJ2-7; D tentatively fits TRBD1 or TRBD2 (6 bases each). Between the trimmed V and J ends, which lost 4 bases and 6 bases, there was a span of 13 bases. Germline V gene data show CDR1 as MDHEN and CDR2 as SYDVKM. This CDR3 comprises 13 residues. The CDR3 region is CASSYHRDSEQYF. CDR3 sequence (DNA): TGTGCCAGCAGTTACCACAGGGACTCCGAGCAGTACTTC.

This clonotype was observed a handful of times. This chain links TRBV7-9 with TRBJ1-2, with D hard to call. Germline loops: CDR1 SEHNR, CDR2 FQNEAQ (reference sequence). V lost 5 bases and J 8 bases, leaving 6 bases between the germline ends. The CDR3 sequence is 10 residues long. CDR3 in DNA: TGTGCCAGCAGCCCCAGCGGCTACACCTTC. The encoded protein is CASSPSGYTF. Combining the CDR3 with reference TRBV7-9 and TRBJ1-2 gives the whole variable domain DTGVSQNPRHKITKRGQNVTFRCDPISEHNRLYWYRQTLGQGPEFLTYFQNEAQLEKSRLLSDRFSAERPKGSFSTLEIQRTEQGDSAMYLCASSPSGYTFGSGTRLTVV.

A few counts support this clonotype. The chain has TRBV4-1 and TRBJ2-7; tentatively, D is TRBD2 (5 bases). V was shortened by 3 bases and J by 4 bases, with 13 bases between the two germline ends. CDR1 MGHRA and CDR2 YSYEKL come from the germline V gene. The CDR3 runs to 14 residues. The CDR3 DNA reads TGCGCCAGCAGCCACGCGGGCATAGGGTACGAGCAGTACTTC. Protein sequence: CASSHAGIGYEQYF.

There are a few counts of this clonotype. The chain joins TRBV10-3 to TRBJ2-5, with TRBD1 matching 7 bases. The CDR3 has 14 residues. Germline assignment: CDR1 ENHRY and CDR2 SYGVKD. Unmatched junction bases numbered 9, after V lost 6 bases and J lost 5 bases. The CDR3 nucleotides are TGTGCCATCAGCCTCGGACAGGACGGGGAGACCCAGTACTTC. It translates to CAISLGQDGETQYF.